These 30 T cell receptor beta chains came from one sample sequenced in a study of cytotoxic CD8 clonotypes in ibrutinib-treated CLL. The method was immunoSEQ multiplex PCR; TCRdb's version includes in-frame clones alone and lacks a portion of them. This sample has about 300,000 clones, with 60% to 80% found just once. The specimen was PBMCs, collected at disease progression, from a patient treated with ibrutinib. These receptors came from a human donor with chronic lymphocytic leukemia.

The chain joins TRBV5-1 to TRBJ2-5, with TRBD2 as a possible D gene (7 bases). Germline V lookup: CDR1 SGHRS, CDR2 YFSETQ. The CDR3 sequence is 15 residues long. Between the trimmed V and J ends, which lost 4 bases and 5 bases, there was a span of 18 bases. CDR3 bases: TGCGCCAGCAGCATTTTTGCGGGGGCGGGGGAGACCCAGTACTTC. It codes for CASSIFAGAGETQYF.

The CDR3 is CASSLAPGTRGLYEQYF. In DNA form, the CDR3 reads TGTGCCAGCAGCTTAGCGCCGGGGACAAGGGGCCTCTACGAGCAGTACTTC. V and J are TRBV7-6 and TRBJ2-7; weak D call: TRBD1 (6 bases). The CDR3 is made up of 17 amino acids. Germline V lookup: CDR1 SGHVS, CDR2 FNYEAQ. V was cut by 0 bases and J by 3 bases, with 18 bases left in between.

The chain carries TRBV19 and TRBJ1-1; TRBD1 matches at 8 bases. CDR1 is LNHDA, CDR2 SQIVND, per germline (reference sequence). This CDR3 comprises 15 residues. The CDR3 spells CATEGQVNMNTEAFF. CDR3 coding DNA: TGTGCTACGGAGGGACAGGTGAATATGAACACTGAAGCTTTCTTT.

The rearrangement uses TRBV2 and TRBJ1-5; D might be TRBD1 (5 bases). Per the germline V gene, CDR1 is SNHLY and CDR2 is FYNNEI. Trimming shortened V by 3 bases and J by 6 bases, and 18 bases separated the two germline ends. The CDR3 spans 16 residues. The CDR3 reads CASSEGQGKVGQPQHF. The CDR3 region has the DNA TGTGCCAGCAGTGAGGGGCAGGGCAAGGTAGGTCAGCCCCAGCATTTT.

This clone came up a few times. The V and J genes are TRBV2 and TRBJ1-2; D is undetermined. The CDR3 length is 12 residues. Trimming took 4 bases from V and 8 from J, leaving 11 bases between them. Germline loops: CDR1 SNHLY, CDR2 FYNNEI. CDR3 sequence (DNA): TGTGCCAGCAGTGCGGATGAGGGAGGCTACACCTTC. Protein: CASSADEGGYTF.

The gene calls are TRBV11-2 and TRBJ2-7; TRBD1 matches 7 bases. This CDR3 region has 14 residues. Per germline, CDR1 SGHAT and CDR2 FQNNGV. V lost 5 bases, J lost 0 bases, and 4 bases stayed unmatched. In DNA, the CDR3 is TGTGCCAGCAGCCTGGGACAGTTCTCCTACGAGCAGTACTTC. This sequence encodes CASSLGQFSYEQYF.

This rearrangement joins TRBV2 to TRBJ1-1; D is ambiguous. Germline CDR1 and CDR2: SNHLY and FYNNEI. V was pared by 1 base and J by 5 bases, with 2 bases between. This CDR3 is built from 11 residues. CDR3 DNA sequence: TGTGCCAGCAGTGAAGGGACTGAAGCTTTCTTT. Translation: CASSEGTEAFF.

The chain combines TRBV5-6 with TRBJ2-3; 11 bases are shared with TRBD2. The CDR3 spans 14 residues. V shed 4 bases and J 4 bases; nucleotides not matched to a gene: 2. Germline V gives CDR1 SGHDT, CDR2 YYEEEE. The CDR3 nucleotides are TGTGCCAGCAGCCCGGGACTAGCGGCAGATACGCAGTATTTT. Translation: CASSPGLAADTQYF.

This chain links TRBV6-1 with TRBJ2-6, with D uncertain. The CDR3 sequence is 13 residues long. Germline values: CDR1 MNHNS, CDR2 SASEGT. Trimming took 6 bases from V and 2 from J, leaving 5 bases between them. Here the CDR3 DNA reads TGTGCCAGCAGAGACACTGGGGCCAACGTCCTGACTTTC. Its protein is CASRDTGANVLTF.

The gene calls are TRBV18 and TRBJ1-5; no clear D. The CDR3 length is 11 residues. The germline V gene encodes CDR1 KGHSH and CDR2 LQKENI. Trimming took 2 bases from V and 7 from J, leaving 3 bases between them. The CDR3 bases are TGTGCCAGCTCACCAGGGCAGCCCCAGCATTTT. It is translated as CASSPGQPQHF.

The chain links TRBV2 to TRBJ2-2; D is possibly TRBD2 (5 bases). CDR3 length equals 14 residues. Germline CDR1 is SNHLY and CDR2 is FYNNEI. V gave up 7 bases and J gave up 5 bases, with 14 bases separating them. The DNA for the CDR3 is TGTGCCAGCAAAAGGCCTGGAGGAACCGGGGAGCTGTTTTTT. Its protein product is CASKRPGGTGELFF.

This clone was detected a few times. The chain uses TRBV19 and TRBJ2-5, with D perhaps TRBD1 (6 bases). Germline CDR1 LNHDA, CDR2 SQIVND (reference sequence). The CDR3 contains 15 residues. Trimming pared 7 bases from V and 1 base from J, leaving 16 bases between. CDR3 region: CASNPQGGGQETQYF. For the CDR3, the DNA is TGTGCCAGTAATCCACAGGGTGGGGGCCAAGAGACCCAGTACTTC.

The rearrangement joins TRBV10-3 to TRBJ2-7, with 9 bases fitting TRBD1. The germline V gene has CDR1 ENHRY and CDR2 SYGVKD. Unmatched junction bases numbered 7, after V lost 5 bases and J lost 5 bases. This CDR3 region has 14 residues. The CDR3 nucleotides read TGTGCCATCAGTCCGCGACAGGGGGTTAACGAGCAGTACTTC. It is translated as CAISPRQGVNEQYF.

The table lists this clone with a few counts. The chain couples TRBV25-1 to TRBJ2-7; D possibly corresponds to TRBD2 (6 bases). The CDR3 runs to 9 residues. Germline lookup yields CDR1 MGHDK and CDR2 SYGVNS. Trimming removed 11 bases at V and 5 bases at J, with 7 bases between. The CDR3 DNA is TGTGCCTCGGGGGACGAGCAGTACTTC. Translating it yields CASGDEQYF.

The rearrangement uses TRBV4-2 and TRBJ2-3; no definite D call. The CDR3 extends over 17 amino acids. Trimming stripped 0 bases from V and 2 bases from J, with 15 bases between. Germline V lookup: CDR1 LGHNA, CDR2 YNFKEQ. CDR3 nucleotides: TGTGCCAGCAGCCAAGAAGGGCGGACGTTTCCCACAGATACGCAGTATTTT. This sequence encodes CASSQEGRTFPTDTQYF.

This clone has only one observation. V is TRBV19 and J is TRBJ2-2; D call uncertain. V was clipped by 1 base and J by 3 bases, with 6 bases between them. The CDR3 loop spans 14 amino acids. Germline-derived CDR1 and CDR2 are LNHDA and SQIVND (reference sequence). The CDR3 bases are TGTGCCAGTAGTATAGCGAGTTACACCGGGGAGCTGTTTTTT. Amino acids: CASSIASYTGELFF.

The J gene is TRBJ2-7, the V gene TRBV2; 8 bases are shared with TRBD2. The CDR3 is made up of 16 amino acids. Germline CDR1 is SNHLY and CDR2 is FYNNEI. V shed 0 bases, J shed 3 bases, and the junction held 7 bases outside the gene matches. CDR3 nucleotides: TGTGCCAGCAGTGAAGCAAGGGGACTAGACAACTACGAGCAGTACTTC. Its translation: CASSEARGLDNYEQYF.

The gene calls are TRBV18 and TRBJ2-2; TRBD1 is a possible D gene (5 bases). The CDR3 extends over 19 amino acids. The germline gives CDR1 KGHSH, CDR2 LQKENI. Trimming stripped 0 bases from V and 6 bases from J, with 23 bases between. CDR3 nucleotides: TGTGCCAGCTCACCACCGATCCTAAAACTACTAACAGGACCCGGGGAGCTGTTTTTT. Translating gives CASSPPILKLLTGPGELFF.

The rearrangement links TRBV6-6 to TRBJ1-3, with 7 positions matching TRBD1. This CDR3 spans 15 amino acids. CDR1 is MNHNY, CDR2 SVGAGI, per germline (reference sequence). V trimming: 2 bases; J trimming: 3 bases; junction bases outside the gene matches: 4. In nucleotides, the CDR3 is TGTGCCAGCAGTTACCCCCAGGGGGTTGGAAACACCATATATTTT. This encodes CASSYPQGVGNTIYF.

The rearrangement uses TRBV6-1 and TRBJ1-1; D perhaps matches TRBD1 (6 bases). Trimming left V 4 bases short and J 1 base short, with 13 bases between. The CDR3 consists of 15 residues. CDR1 and CDR2 from the germline V gene are MNHNS and SASEGT. CDR3 amino acids: CASSVWDTWNTEAFF. As DNA, the CDR3 is TGTGCCAGCAGTGTATGGGACACTTGGAACACTGAAGCTTTCTTT.

This clone was picked up many times. The chain is built from TRBV11-2 and TRBJ2-2, with 7 bases fitting TRBD1. Germline V gene sequence: CDR1 SGHAT, CDR2 FQNNGV. V trimming: 3 bases; J trimming: 0 bases; junction bases outside the gene matches: 7. The CDR3 sequence is 17 residues long. Here the CDR3 reads CASSFRDRKTNTGELFF. The DNA of the CDR3 is TGTGCCAGCAGCTTCCGGGACAGAAAGACGAACACCGGGGAGCTGTTTTTT.

The gene calls are TRBV6-5 and TRBJ1-2; TRBD1 matches 12 bases. J was trimmed by 8 bases and V by 4 bases; bases with no gene match: 8. The CDR3 totals 15 residues. Germline CDR1 and CDR2: MNHEY and SVGAGI. The chain's CDR3 is CASSSPGQGARGYTF. The CDR3, as DNA: TGTGCCAGCAGTTCGCCGGGACAGGGGGCGCGCGGCTACACCTTC.

This chain links TRBV19 with TRBJ1-4; D is unclear. V was trimmed by 7 bases and J by 5 bases, leaving 11 bases between them. The germline gives CDR1 LNHDA, CDR2 SQIVND (reference sequence). The CDR3 runs 13 residues. The CDR3 spells CASINGRNEKLFF. The CDR3 DNA follows: TGTGCCAGTATTAACGGGCGGAATGAAAAACTGTTTTTT.

The chain has TRBV9 and TRBJ1-4; D not resolved. CDR3 length: 15 residues. The ends were cut back, 2 bases at V and 4 bases at J, with 12 bases in the middle. In germline, CDR1 is SGDLS, CDR2 YYNGEE. In nucleotides, the CDR3 is TGTGCCAGCAGCGTCGCCCGGGGATATAATGAAAAACTGTTTTTT. It is translated as CASSVARGYNEKLFF. The full variable domain, completed using reference TRBV9 and TRBJ1-4, is DSGVTQTPKHLITATGQRVTLRCSPRSGDLSVYWYQQSLDQGLQFLIQYYNGEERAKGNILERFSAQQFPDLHSELNLSSLELGDSALYFCASSVARGYNEKLFFGSGTQLSVL.

J is TRBJ2-7 and V is TRBV19; 9 bases agree with TRBD1. The V and J ends lost 4 bases and 3 bases, in that order; junction bases with no gene match: 7. CDR1 is LNHDA, CDR2 SQIVND, per germline (reference sequence). CDR3 size: 15 residues. In DNA, the CDR3 is TGTGCCAGTAGTACCCGGGACAGGGCGAGCTACGAGCAGTACTTC. It codes for CASSTRDRASYEQYF.

The chain joins TRBV11-2 to TRBJ2-7; D gene unclear. Germline CDR1 reads SGHAT; CDR2 reads FQNNGV. The V end was cut by 5 bases, the J end by 4 bases, with 12 bases between. The CDR3 extends over 13 amino acids. This CDR3 is CASSHIGSYEQYF. For the CDR3, the DNA is TGTGCCAGCAGCCACATTGGGTCGTACGAGCAGTACTTC.

The sample holds one count of this clone. The V call is TRBV7-8, the J call TRBJ2-7; D gene ambiguous. There are 15 residues in the CDR3. The germline V and J ends were trimmed by 5 bases and 0 bases, with 14 bases remaining between them. CDR1 SGHVS and CDR2 FQNEAQ come from the germline V gene. CDR3 nucleotide sequence: TGTGCCAGCAGCGCCCTCGAGAAGATCTCCTACGAGCAGTACTTC. Translated: CASSALEKISYEQYF.

The V and J genes are TRBV7-8 and TRBJ2-1, with no clear D. Germline V gene lookup returns CDR1 SGHVS and CDR2 FQNEAQ. The CDR3 covers 13 residues. The germline V and J ends were trimmed by 6 bases and 5 bases, with 11 bases remaining between them. The CDR3 is CASRQYRDNEQFF. The CDR3 nucleotides are TGTGCCAGCAGGCAATATAGGGACAATGAGCAGTTCTTC.

The genes are TRBV9 and TRBJ2-1; D remains unclear. This CDR3 is 14 amino acids long. Looked up from germline, CDR1 is SGDLS and CDR2 is YYNGEE. Trimming removed 2 bases at V and 9 bases at J, with 15 bases between. This CDR3 is CASSVGRGGGEQFF. The CDR3 nucleotides are TGTGCCAGCAGCGTTGGTAGAGGTGGCGGTGAGCAGTTCTTC. Filled out from reference TRBV9 and TRBJ2-1, the complete variable domain reads DSGVTQTPKHLITATGQRVTLRCSPRSGDLSVYWYQQSLDQGLQFLIQYYNGEERAKGNILERFSAQQFPDLHSELNLSSLELGDSALYFCASSVGRGGGEQFFGPGTRLTVL.

In DNA form, the CDR3 reads TGTGCCAGCTCATCAGACCGGGACAGAGACAATGAGCAGTTCTTC. Amino acids: CASSSDRDRDNEQFF. The chain combines TRBV18 with TRBJ2-1; 7 bases fit TRBD1. Germline V gene data show CDR1 as KGHSH and CDR2 as LQKENI. Trimming at V came to 5 bases and at J to 5 bases, leaving 9 bases not matched to a gene. There are 15 residues in the CDR3.